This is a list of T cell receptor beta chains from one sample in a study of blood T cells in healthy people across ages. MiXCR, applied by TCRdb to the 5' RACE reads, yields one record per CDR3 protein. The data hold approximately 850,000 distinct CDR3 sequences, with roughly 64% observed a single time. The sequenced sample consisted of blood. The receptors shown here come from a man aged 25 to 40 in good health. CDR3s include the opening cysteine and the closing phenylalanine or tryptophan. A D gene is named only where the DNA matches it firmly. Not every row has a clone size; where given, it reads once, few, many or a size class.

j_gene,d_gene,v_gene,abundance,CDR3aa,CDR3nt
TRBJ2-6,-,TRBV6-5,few,CASSYMGISKANVLTF,TGTGCCAGCAGTTACATGGGAATCTCAAAAGCCAACGTCCTGACTTTC
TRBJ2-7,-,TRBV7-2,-,CASSLVGRGREQYF,TGTGCCAGCAGCTTAGTGGGCAGGGGAAGGGAGCAGTACTTC
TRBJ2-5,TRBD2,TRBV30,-,CAWNSGGETQYF,TGTGCCTGGAATAGCGGGGGGGAGACCCAGTACTTC
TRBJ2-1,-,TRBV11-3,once,CASSLGWGEVDEQFF,TGTGCCAGCAGCTTAGGTTGGGGAGAGGTCGATGAGCAGTTCTTC
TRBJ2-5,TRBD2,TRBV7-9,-,CASSSSGTSRGTQYF,TGTGCCAGCAGCTCGTCCGGGACTAGTAGGGGGACCCAGTACTTC
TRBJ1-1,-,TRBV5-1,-,CASSELPDTEAFF,TGCGCCAGCAGCGAACTTCCAGACACTGAAGCTTTCTTT
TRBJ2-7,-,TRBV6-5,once,CASSYRIGRPYEQYF,TGTGCCAGCAGTTACCGTATTGGCCGTCCCTACGAGCAGTACTTC
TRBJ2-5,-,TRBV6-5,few,CASSYLRTEGETQYF,TGTGCCAGCAGTTACTTAAGGACAGAAGGAGAGACCCAGTACTTC
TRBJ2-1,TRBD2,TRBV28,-,CASSERGIYNEQFF,TGTGCCAGCAGTGAGCGGGGAATATACAATGAGCAGTTCTTC
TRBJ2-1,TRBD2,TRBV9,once,CASSVALAGRNEQFF,TGTGCCAGCAGCGTAGCACTAGCGGGACGCAATGAGCAGTTCTTC
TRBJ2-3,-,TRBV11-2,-,CASSSPPDWIDTQYF,TGTGCCAGCAGCTCGCCTCCGGACTGGATAGATACGCAGTATTTT
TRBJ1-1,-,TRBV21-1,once,CASTLTLNTEAFF,TGTGCCAGCACCCTGACACTGAACACTGAAGCTTTCTTT
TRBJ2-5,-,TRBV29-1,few,CSVEGIGQETQYF,TGCAGCGTTGAGGGAATAGGCCAAGAGACCCAGTACTTC
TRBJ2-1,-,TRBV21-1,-,CASSAFRREGYNEQFF,TGTGCCAGCAGCGCCTTTCGGAGGGAGGGGTACAATGAGCAGTTCTTC
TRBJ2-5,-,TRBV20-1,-,CSASRRETQYF,TGCAGTGCTTCTAGGAGGGAGACCCAGTACTTC
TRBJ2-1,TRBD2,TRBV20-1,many,CSAPRREGYNEQFF,TGCAGTGCCCCCAGGCGGGAGGGCTACAATGAGCAGTTCTTC
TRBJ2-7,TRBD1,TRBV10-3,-,CAIRGTGVDEQYF,TGTGCCATCAGGGGGACAGGGGTTGACGAGCAGTACTTC
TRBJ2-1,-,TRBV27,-,CASSLSGPTNEQFF,TGTGCCAGCAGTTTATCAGGCCCGACCAATGAGCAGTTCTTC
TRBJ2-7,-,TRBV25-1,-,CASSEYVGYNEQYF,TGTGCCAGCAGTGAATATGTTGGATACAATGAGCAGTACTTC
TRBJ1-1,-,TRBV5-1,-,CASSLEREDTEAFF,TGCGCCAGCAGCTTGGAAAGGGAGGACACTGAAGCTTTCTTT
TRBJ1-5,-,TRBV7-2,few,CASSASGGQPQHF,TGTGCCAGCAGCGCCTCTGGGGGACAGCCCCAGCATTTT
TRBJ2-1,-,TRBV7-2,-,CASSHPGGLVSGNEQFF,TGTGCCAGCAGCCATCCAGGGGGACTAGTATCTGGCAATGAGCAGTTCTTC
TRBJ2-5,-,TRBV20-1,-,CSAKTGPAAGAQYF,TGCAGTGCCAAGACAGGGCCCGCGGCGGGGGCCCAGTACTTC
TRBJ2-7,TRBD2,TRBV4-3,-,CASSQGGTSGGYEQYF,TGCGCCAGCAGCCAAGGGGGGACTAGCGGGGGCTACGAGCAGTACTTC
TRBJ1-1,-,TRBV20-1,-,CSANNLRGPWQREAFF,TGCAGTGCCAACAACCTAAGGGGCCCTTGGCAGCGTGAAGCTTTCTTT
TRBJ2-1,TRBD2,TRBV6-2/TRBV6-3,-,CASSFSSGRASLGEQFF,TGTGCCAGCAGTTTCTCTAGCGGGAGGGCCAGTTTAGGTGAGCAGTTCTTC
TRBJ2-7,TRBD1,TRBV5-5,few,CASSLQGGPYEQYF,TGTGCCAGCAGCTTACAGGGGGGCCCCTACGAGCAGTACTTC
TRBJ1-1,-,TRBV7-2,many,CASSVDTNTEAFF,TGTGCCAGCAGTGTTGACACGAACACTGAAGCTTTCTTT
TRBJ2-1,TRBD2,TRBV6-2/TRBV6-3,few,CASSSGGSGEHEQFF,TGTGCCAGCAGTTCGGGCGGGAGTGGGGAACATGAGCAGTTCTTC
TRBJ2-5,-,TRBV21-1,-,CASSKEGRELCKETQYF,TGTGCCAGCAGCAAAGAGGGCAGAGAACTCTGTAAGGAGACCCAGTACTTC
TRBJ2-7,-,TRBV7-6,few,CASSSSHGYEQYF,TGTGCCAGCAGTTCATCCCACGGATACGAGCAGTACTTC
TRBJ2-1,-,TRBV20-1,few,CSARIGANEQFF,TGCAGTGCTCGCATTGGCGCAAATGAGCAGTTCTTC
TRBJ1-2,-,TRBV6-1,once,CASSDQSWGYTF,TGTGCCAGCAGTGACCAATCCTGGGGCTACACCTTC
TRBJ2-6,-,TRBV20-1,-,CSARVSSGANVLTF,TGCAGTGCTAGAGTCAGCTCTGGGGCCAACGTCCTGACTTTC
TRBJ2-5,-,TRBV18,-,CASSPGRSEETQYF,TGTGCCAGCTCACCCGGTCGGTCCGAAGAGACCCAGTACTTC
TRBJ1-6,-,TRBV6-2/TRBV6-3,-,CASGNPQNSPLHF,TGTGCCAGCGGAAACCCTCAGAATTCACCCCTCCACTTT
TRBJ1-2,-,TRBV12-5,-,CASGFDDRSYTF,TGTGCTAGTGGTTTTGATGACAGGAGCTACACCTTC
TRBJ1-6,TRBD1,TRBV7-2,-,CASRPTGGGSPLHF,TGTGCCAGCAGACCTACAGGGGGCGGGTCACCCCTCCACTTT
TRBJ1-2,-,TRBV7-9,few,CASSLSSGDGYTF,TGTGCCAGCAGCTTAAGCTCCGGGGATGGCTACACCTTC
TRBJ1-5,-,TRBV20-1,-,CSAREGIQPQHF,TGCAGTGCTAGAGAGGGCATTCAGCCCCAGCATTTT
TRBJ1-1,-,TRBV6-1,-,CASSELSVTEAFF,TGTGCCAGCAGTGAATTATCGGTTACTGAAGCTTTCTTT
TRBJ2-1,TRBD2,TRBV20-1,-,CSARAGTSGSYNEQFF,TGCAGTGCTAGAGCCGGGACTAGCGGCTCCTACAATGAGCAGTTCTTC
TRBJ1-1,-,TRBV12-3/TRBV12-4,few,CASTGGCEAFF,TGTGCCAGCACGGGGGGCTGTGAAGCTTTCTTT
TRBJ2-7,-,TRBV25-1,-,CATVLGEQYF,TGTGCCACCGTCCTTGGGGAGCAGTACTTC
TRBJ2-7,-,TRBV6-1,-,CASSGTLYKEQYF,TGTGCCAGCTCCGGGACCCTTTATAAGGAGCAGTACTTC
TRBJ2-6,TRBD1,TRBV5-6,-,CASSLDRVAYSGANVLTF,TGTGCCAGCAGCTTAGACAGGGTCGCCTACTCTGGGGCCAACGTCCTGACTTTC
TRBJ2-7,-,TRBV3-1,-,CASSQDHTAAYEQYF,TGTGCCAGCAGCCAAGATCACACAGCTGCCTACGAGCAGTACTTC
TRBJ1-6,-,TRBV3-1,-,CASSQDGGAGSPLHF,TGTGCCAGCAGCCAAGATGGGGGCGCAGGTTCACCCCTCCACTTT
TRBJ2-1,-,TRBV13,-,CASSLGPRSEQFF,TGTGCCAGCAGCTTAGGTCCACGGAGTGAGCAGTTCTTC
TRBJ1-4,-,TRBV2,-,CASSDRHPATNEKLFF,TGTGCCAGCAGTGATCGGCATCCTGCAACTAATGAAAAACTGTTTTTT
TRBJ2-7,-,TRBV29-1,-,CSVEARGNSYEQYF,TGCAGCGTTGAAGCTCGAGGGAACTCCTACGAGCAGTACTTC
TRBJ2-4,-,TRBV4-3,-,CASSQRRAPGGDIQYF,TGCGCCAGCAGCCAAAGACGGGCTCCGGGTGGGGACATTCAGTACTTC
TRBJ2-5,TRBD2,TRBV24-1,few,CATSRSGGAITSSRKYF,TGTGCCACCAGTAGATCCGGGGGGGCAATAACTTCGTCTCGAAAGTACTTC
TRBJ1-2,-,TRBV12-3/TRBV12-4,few,CASSQGQPNYGYTF,TGTGCCAGCAGCCAAGGACAGCCGAACTATGGCTACACCTTC